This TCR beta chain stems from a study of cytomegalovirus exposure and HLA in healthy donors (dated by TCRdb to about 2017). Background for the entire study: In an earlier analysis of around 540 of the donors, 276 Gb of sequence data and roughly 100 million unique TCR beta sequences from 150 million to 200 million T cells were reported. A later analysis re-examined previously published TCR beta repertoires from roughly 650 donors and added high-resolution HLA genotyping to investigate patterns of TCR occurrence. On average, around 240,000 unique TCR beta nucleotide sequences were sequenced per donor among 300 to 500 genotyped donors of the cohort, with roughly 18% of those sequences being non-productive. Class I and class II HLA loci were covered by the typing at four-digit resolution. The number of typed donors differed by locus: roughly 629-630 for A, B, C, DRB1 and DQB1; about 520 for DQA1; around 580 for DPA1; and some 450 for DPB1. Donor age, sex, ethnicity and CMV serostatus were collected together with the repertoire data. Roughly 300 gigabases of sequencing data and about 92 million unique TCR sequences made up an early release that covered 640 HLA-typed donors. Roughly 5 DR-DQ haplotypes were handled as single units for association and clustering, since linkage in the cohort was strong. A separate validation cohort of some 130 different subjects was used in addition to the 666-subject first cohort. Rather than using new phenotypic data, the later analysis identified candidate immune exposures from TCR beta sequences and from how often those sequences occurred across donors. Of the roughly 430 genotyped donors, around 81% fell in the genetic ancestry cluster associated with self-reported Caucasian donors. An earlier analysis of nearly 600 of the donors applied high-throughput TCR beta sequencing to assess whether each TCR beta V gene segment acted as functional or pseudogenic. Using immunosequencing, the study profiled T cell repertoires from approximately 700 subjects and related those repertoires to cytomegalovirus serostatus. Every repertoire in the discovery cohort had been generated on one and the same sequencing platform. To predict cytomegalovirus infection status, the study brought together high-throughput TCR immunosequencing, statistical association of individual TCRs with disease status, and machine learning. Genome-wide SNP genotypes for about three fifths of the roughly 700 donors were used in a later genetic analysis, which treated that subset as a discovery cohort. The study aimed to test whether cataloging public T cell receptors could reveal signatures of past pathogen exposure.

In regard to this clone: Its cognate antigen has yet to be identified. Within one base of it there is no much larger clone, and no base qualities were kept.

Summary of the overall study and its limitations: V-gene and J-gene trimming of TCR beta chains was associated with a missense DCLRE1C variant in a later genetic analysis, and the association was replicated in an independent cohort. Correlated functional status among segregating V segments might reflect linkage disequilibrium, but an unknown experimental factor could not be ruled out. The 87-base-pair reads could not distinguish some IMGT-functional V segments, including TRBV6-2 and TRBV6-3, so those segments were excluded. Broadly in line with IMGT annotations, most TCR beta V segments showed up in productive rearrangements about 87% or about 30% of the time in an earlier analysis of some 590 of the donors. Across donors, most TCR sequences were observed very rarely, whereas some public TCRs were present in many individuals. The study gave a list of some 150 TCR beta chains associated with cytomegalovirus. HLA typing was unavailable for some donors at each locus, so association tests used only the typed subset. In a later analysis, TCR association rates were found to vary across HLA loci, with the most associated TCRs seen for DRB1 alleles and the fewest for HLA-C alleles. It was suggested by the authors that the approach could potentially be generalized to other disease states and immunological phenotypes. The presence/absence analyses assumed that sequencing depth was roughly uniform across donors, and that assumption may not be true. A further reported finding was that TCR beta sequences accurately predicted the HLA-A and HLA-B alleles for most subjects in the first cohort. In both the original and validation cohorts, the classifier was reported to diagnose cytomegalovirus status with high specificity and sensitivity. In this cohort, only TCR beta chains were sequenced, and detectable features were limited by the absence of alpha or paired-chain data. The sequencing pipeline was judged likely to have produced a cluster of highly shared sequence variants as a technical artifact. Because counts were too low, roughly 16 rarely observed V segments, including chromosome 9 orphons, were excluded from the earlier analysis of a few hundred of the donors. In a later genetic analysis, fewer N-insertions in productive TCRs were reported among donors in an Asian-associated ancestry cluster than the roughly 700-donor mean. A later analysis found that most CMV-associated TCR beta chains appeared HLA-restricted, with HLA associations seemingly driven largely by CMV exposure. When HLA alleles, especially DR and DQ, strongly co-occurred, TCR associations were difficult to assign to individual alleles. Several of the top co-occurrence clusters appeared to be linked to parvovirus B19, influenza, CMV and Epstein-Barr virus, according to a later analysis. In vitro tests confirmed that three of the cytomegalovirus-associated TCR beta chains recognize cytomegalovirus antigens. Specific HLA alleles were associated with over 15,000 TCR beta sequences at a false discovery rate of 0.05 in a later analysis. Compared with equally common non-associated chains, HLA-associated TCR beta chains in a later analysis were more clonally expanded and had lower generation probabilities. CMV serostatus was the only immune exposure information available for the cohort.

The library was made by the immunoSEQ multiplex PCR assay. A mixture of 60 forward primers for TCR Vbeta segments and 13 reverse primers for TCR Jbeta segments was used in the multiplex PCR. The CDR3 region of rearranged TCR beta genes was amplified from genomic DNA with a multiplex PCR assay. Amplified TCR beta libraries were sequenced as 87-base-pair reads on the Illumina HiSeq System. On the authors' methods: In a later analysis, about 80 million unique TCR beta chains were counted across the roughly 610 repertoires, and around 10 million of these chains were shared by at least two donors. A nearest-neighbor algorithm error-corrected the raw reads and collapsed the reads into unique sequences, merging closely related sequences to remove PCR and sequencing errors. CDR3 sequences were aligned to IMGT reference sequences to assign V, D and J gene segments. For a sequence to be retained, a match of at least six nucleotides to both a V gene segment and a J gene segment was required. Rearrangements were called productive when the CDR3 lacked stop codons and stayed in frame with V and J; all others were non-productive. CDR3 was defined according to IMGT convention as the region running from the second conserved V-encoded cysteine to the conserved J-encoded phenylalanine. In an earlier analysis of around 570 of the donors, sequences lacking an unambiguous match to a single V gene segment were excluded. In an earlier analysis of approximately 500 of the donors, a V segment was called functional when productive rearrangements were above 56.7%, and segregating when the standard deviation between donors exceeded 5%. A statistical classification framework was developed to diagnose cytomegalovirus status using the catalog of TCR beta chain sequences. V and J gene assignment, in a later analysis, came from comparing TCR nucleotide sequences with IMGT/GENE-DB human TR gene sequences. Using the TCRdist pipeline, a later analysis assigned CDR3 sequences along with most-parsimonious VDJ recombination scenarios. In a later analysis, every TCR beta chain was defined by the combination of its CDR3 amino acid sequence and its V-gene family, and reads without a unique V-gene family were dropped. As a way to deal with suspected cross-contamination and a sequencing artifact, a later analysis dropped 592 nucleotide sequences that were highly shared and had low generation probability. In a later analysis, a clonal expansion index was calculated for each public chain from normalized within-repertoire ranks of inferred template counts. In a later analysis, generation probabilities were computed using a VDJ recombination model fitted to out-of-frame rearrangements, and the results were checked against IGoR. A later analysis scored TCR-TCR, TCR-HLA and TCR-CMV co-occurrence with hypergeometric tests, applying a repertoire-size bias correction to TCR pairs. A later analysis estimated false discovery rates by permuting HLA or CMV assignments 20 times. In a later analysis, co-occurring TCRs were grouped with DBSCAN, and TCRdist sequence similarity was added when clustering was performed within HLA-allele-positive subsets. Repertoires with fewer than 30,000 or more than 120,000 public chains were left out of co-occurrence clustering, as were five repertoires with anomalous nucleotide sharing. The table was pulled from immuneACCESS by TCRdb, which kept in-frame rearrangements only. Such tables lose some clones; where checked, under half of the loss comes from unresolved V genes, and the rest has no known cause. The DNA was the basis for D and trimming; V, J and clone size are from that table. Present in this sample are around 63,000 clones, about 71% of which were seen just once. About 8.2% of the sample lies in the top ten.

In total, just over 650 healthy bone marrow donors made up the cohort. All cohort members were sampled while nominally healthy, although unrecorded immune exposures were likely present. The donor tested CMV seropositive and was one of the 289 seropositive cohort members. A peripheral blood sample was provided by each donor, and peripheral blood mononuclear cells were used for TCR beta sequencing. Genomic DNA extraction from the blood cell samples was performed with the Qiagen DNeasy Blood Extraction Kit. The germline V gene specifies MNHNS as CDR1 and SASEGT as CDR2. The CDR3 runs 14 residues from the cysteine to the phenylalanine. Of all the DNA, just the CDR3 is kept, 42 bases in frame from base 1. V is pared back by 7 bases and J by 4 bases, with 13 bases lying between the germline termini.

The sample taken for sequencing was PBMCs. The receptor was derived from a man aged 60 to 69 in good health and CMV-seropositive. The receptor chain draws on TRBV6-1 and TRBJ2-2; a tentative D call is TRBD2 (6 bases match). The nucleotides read TGTGCCAGCACTCGGCAGGAGGGCACCGGGGAGCTGTTTTTT. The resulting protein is CASTRQEGTGELFF.